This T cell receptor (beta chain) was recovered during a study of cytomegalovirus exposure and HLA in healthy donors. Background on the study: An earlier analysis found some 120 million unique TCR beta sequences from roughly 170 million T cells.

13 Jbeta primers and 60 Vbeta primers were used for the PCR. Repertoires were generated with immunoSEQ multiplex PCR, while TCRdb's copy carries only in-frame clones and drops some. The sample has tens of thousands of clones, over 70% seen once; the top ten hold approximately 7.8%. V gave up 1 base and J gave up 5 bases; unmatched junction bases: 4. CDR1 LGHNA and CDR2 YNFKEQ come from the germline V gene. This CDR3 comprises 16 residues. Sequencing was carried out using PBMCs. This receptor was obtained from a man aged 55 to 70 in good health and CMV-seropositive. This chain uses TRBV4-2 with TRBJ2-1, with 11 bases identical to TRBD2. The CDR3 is CASSQVAGGLDNEQFF. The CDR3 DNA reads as TGTGCCAGCAGCCAAGTAGCGGGAGGGCTGGACAATGAGCAGTTCTTC.